A single sample gave rise to the 10 T cell receptor beta chains below, sequenced in a study of control samples from healthy donors and cancer patients. TCRdb keeps only in-frame clones here, not all; method: immunoSEQ multiplex PCR. The table lists around 120,000 clones, approximately 95% of them singletons. Sequencing was performed on blood. All receptors derive from a young man in good health.

V gene TRBV5-6 combines with J gene TRBJ2-2; TRBD1 matches 7 bases. The V gene end was trimmed by 4 bases and the J gene end by 4 bases; junction bases not matched to a gene: 10. Germline assignment: CDR1 SGHDT and CDR2 YYEEEE. CDR3 length equals 16 residues. The CDR3 here is CASSPIWGQPTGELFF. CDR3 DNA sequence: TGTGCCAGCAGCCCGATTTGGGGACAGCCCACCGGGGAGCTGTTTTTT. Full variable domain (remainder filled in from reference TRBV5-6 and TRBJ2-2): DAGVTQSPTHLIKTRGQQVTLRCSPKSGHDTVSWYQQALGQGPQFIFQYYEEEERQRGNFPDRFSGHQFPNYSSELNVNALLLGDSALYLCASSPIWGQPTGELFFGEGSRLTVL.

This clone occurred once. This chain connects TRBV6-5 to TRBJ2-5; D gene ambiguous. V was shortened by 0 bases and J by 5 bases, with 10 bases between the two germline ends. Germline CDR1 MNHEY, CDR2 SVGAGI. This CDR3 has 14 residues. The chain's CDR3 is CASSYSIPLETQYF. The CDR3 DNA follows: TGTGCCAGCAGTTACTCGATTCCCCTGGAGACCCAGTACTTC.

Note on this clone: Other DNA sequences in the same sample also yield this CDR3. The chain combines TRBV3-1 (or the pseudogene TRBV3-2) with TRBJ1-3; D gene uncertain. CDR1 and CDR2 (germline): LGHDT, YNNKEL (reference sequence). Deletions cut 4 bases from V and 4 bases from J, with 2 bases between. This CDR3 spans 11 amino acids. CDR3 nucleotides: TGTGCCAGCAGCCCGGGAAACACCATATATTTT. Its protein is CASSPGNTIYF.

The chain has TRBV18 and TRBJ1-1; no clear D. CDR3 length: 14 residues. V lost 6 bases, J lost 4 bases, and 15 bases lay in between. Germline V CDR1 and CDR2: KGHSH, LQKENI. The CDR3 coding sequence is TGTGCCAGCTCGGGGAAGGGAGGTCGCACTGAAGCTTTCTTT. This translates into CASSGKGGRTEAFF.

V and J are TRBV27 and TRBJ1-2; TRBD1 is a possible D gene (5 bases). Trimming shortened V by 3 bases and J by 3 bases, and 14 bases separated the two germline ends. The CDR3 runs to 15 residues. From germline, CDR1 is MNHEY and CDR2 SMNVEV (reference sequence). The CDR3: CASSFPPPGHYGYTF. In nucleotides, the CDR3 is TGTGCCAGCAGTTTTCCCCCTCCAGGGCACTATGGCTACACCTTC.

The chain links TRBV5-4 to TRBJ1-2; D gene ambiguous. CDR1 and CDR2 (germline): SGHNT, YYREEE (reference sequence). V lost 4 bases to trimming and J lost 8 bases, with 12 bases between them. This CDR3 comprises 12 residues. CDR3 protein: CASSLGPYGYTF. CDR3 sequence (DNA): TGTGCCAGCAGCCTAGGCCCCTACGGCTACACCTTC. Variable domain in full (rest from reference TRBV5-4 and TRBJ1-2): ETGVTQSPTHLIKTRGQQVTLRCSSQSGHNTVSWYQQALGQGPQFIFQYYREEENGRGNFPPRFSGLQFPNYSSELNVNALELDDSALYLCASSLGPYGYTFGSGTRLTVV.

The chain couples TRBV7-9 to TRBJ1-6; 7 nucleotides line up with TRBD1. The CDR3 is 18 residues long. The V and J ends lost 5 bases and 0 bases, in that order; junction bases with no gene match: 10. CDR1 and CDR2 (germline): SEHNR, FQNEAQ (reference sequence). The chain's CDR3 is CASSPRQGRSSYNSPLHF. The CDR3 nucleotides read TGTGCCAGCAGCCCTCGACAGGGAAGAAGCTCCTATAATTCACCCCTCCACTTT. The whole variable domain, remainder taken from reference TRBV7-9 and TRBJ1-6, is DTGVSQNPRHKITKRGQNVTFRCDPISEHNRLYWYRQTLGQGPEFLTYFQNEAQLEKSRLLSDRFSAERPKGSFSTLEIQRTEQGDSAMYLCASSPRQGRSSYNSPLHFGNGTRLTVT.

The genes are TRBV19 and TRBJ1-2; D uncertain. Germline V gene data show CDR1 as LNHDA and CDR2 as SQIVND (reference sequence). There are 14 residues in the CDR3. Trimming pared 3 bases from V and 8 bases from J, leaving 16 bases between. The CDR3 coding sequence is TGTGCCAGTAGTATGGTATCCAGCGACCGGGGCTACACCTTC. This sequence encodes CASSMVSSDRGYTF.

The chain is built from TRBV2 and TRBJ2-1; TRBD1 matches at 8 bases. CDR1 is SNHLY, CDR2 FYNNEI, per germline. The CDR3 contains 14 residues. J lost 8 bases, V lost 7 bases, and 10 bases had no gene match. The CDR3 DNA is TGTGCCAGCAATGGACGGACAGGGATGGATGAGCAGTTCTTC. Its translation is CASNGRTGMDEQFF.

The chain carries TRBV19 and TRBJ2-1; TRBD2 matches 14 bases. This CDR3 is 19 amino acids long. V gave up 4 bases and J gave up 7 bases; unmatched junction bases: 15. From germline, CDR1 is LNHDA and CDR2 SQIVND (reference sequence). As DNA, the CDR3 is TGTGCCAGTAGTACCCACGGACTAGCGGGGGGAGCAGGTCATAATGAGCAGTTCTTC. This sequence encodes CASSTHGLAGGAGHNEQFF.